Below, one TCR beta chain is given with its context. Its antigen is currently unknown. This sample was included in a study of immune cell composition in non-small cell lung cancer. Normal lung was taken at the farthest possible site, at least 3 cm from tumour. Genomic DNA came from frozen unsorted single-cell suspensions. Germline assignment: CDR1 SGHVS and CDR2 FQNEAQ. The CDR3 has 16 amino acids. Losses at the gene ends were 2 bases for V and 5 bases for J; bases not matched to a gene: 8. Overall study findings and caveats: Shared sequences between tumour-reactive and dominant in vivo clones were not proven. Adenocarcinomas with higher top tumour-associated clone frequency had more reactive TILs.

Libraries were prepared by immunoSEQ multiplex PCR; TCRdb keeps only in-frame clonotypes and omits some of them. The sample has about 6,100 clones; 70% to 80% are singletons. The sequence was collected from a human donor with non-small cell lung cancer. Source material: non-adjacent lung tissue. The chain uses TRBV7-8 and TRBJ1-5, with 8 positions matching TRBD1. This chain's CDR3 is CASSLFAGGADQPQHF. DNA of the CDR3: TGTGCCAGCAGCTTATTCGCAGGGGGCGCGGATCAGCCCCAGCATTTT.